These 25 T cell receptor beta chains were all obtained from the same sample, sequenced in a study of control samples from healthy donors and cancer patients. Here immunoSEQ multiplex PCR was the method, and the copy in TCRdb shows in-frame clones only, minus some. This table holds 150,000 to 200,000 clones, roughly 89% found once. Specimen: blood. The source of these receptors is a woman in her forties or fifties in good health.

The V call is TRBV5-1, the J call TRBJ2-1, with no clear D. Germline V gives CDR1 SGHRS, CDR2 YFSETQ. The CDR3 totals 15 residues. V was pared by 4 bases and J by 0 bases, with 11 bases between. The CDR3 coding sequence is TGCGCCAGCAGCGAAGGCCTGAGCTCCTACAATGAGCAGTTCTTC. This gives the protein CASSEGLSSYNEQFF.

V gene TRBV9 combines with J gene TRBJ2-7; D might be TRBD1 or TRBD2, each matching 6 bases. CDR1 is SGDLS, CDR2 YYNGEE, per germline. V was trimmed by 0 bases and J by 0 bases, leaving 10 bases between them. The CDR3 runs 15 residues. CDR3: CASSVEPGASYEQYF. DNA for the CDR3: TGTGCCAGCAGCGTAGAACCGGGGGCCTCCTACGAGCAGTACTTC.

The rearrangement links TRBV19 to TRBJ1-5, with D perhaps TRBD1 (5 bases). There are 14 residues in the CDR3. Trimming took 7 bases from V and 4 from J, leaving 14 bases between them. Germline CDR1 reads LNHDA; CDR2 reads SQIVND (reference sequence). The CDR3 reads CASKGQGRNQPQHF. CDR3 nucleotides: TGTGCCAGTAAGGGTCAGGGTCGTAATCAGCCCCAGCATTTT.

The chain couples TRBV27 to TRBJ2-7; 14 bases match TRBD2. The CDR3 is 14 amino acids. Germline trimming cut 6 bases from V and 8 bases from J; bases unmatched to any gene: 6. Germline V gene lookup returns CDR1 MNHEY and CDR2 SMNVEV (reference sequence). CDR3 region: CASRPGLAGEKQYF. CDR3 coding DNA: TGTGCCAGCAGACCGGGACTAGCGGGAGAGAAGCAGTACTTC.

In the case of this clone: Other DNA sequences within the sample encode an identical CDR3. The chain couples TRBV5-6 to TRBJ1-1; D ambiguous. The CDR3 runs 13 residues. Germline CDR1 is SGHDT and CDR2 is YYEEEE. The V gene lost 2 bases and the J gene lost 4 bases, with 9 bases spanning the gap. The CDR3 nucleotides read TGTGCCAGCAGCTTAAGATGGGGCACTGAAGCTTTCTTT. Translated, it gives CASSLRWGTEAFF.

About this clone: Other DNA sequences from this sample encode an identical CDR3 as well. V and J are TRBV5-1 and TRBJ1-1; no reliable D call. The CDR3 totals 14 residues. V was shortened by 0 bases and J by 1 base, with 7 bases between the two germline ends. The germline gives CDR1 SGHRS, CDR2 YFSETQ. CDR3 in DNA: TGCGCCAGCAGCTTGGCACCCGCGAACACTGAAGCTTTCTTT. Amino acids: CASSLAPANTEAFF.

The chain employs TRBV2 and TRBJ1-4; D is unclear. This CDR3 contains 14 residues. Germline V CDR1 and CDR2: SNHLY, FYNNEI. Between the trimmed V and J ends, which lost 7 bases and 3 bases, there was a span of 12 bases. The CDR3 nucleotides are TGTGCCAGCAAGACGGGCGGAGCTAATGAAAAACTGTTTTTT. Translating it yields CASKTGGANEKLFF.

V usage is TRBV4-3 and J usage is TRBJ1-6, with D unresolved. Germline values: CDR1 LGHNA, CDR2 YSLEER. The germline V and J ends were trimmed by 3 bases and 4 bases, with 13 bases remaining between them. This CDR3 region has 16 residues. CDR3 nucleotides: TGCGCCAGCAGCCAGGCAGCGGGCAGGTATAATTCACCCCTCCACTTT. Encoded protein: CASSQAAGRYNSPLHF.

This clone occurred once. This chain links TRBV11-2 with TRBJ1-6, with a tentative D call TRBD1 (5 bases). V was trimmed by 5 bases and J by 10 bases, leaving 12 bases between them. CDR3 length equals 13 residues. Germline V gives CDR1 SGHAT, CDR2 FQNNGV. CDR3 residues: CASSPGLESPLHF. The CDR3 DNA reads TGTGCCAGCAGCCCGGGACTCGAGTCACCCCTCCACTTT.

The V call is TRBV19, the J call TRBJ1-4; D is uncertain. CDR1 and CDR2 from the germline V gene are LNHDA and SQIVND (reference sequence). CDR3 size: 16 residues. V dropped 3 bases and J dropped 0 bases, with 11 bases sitting between them. The CDR3 DNA reads as TGTGCCAGTAGTATCCGGCACATCGCAACTAATGAAAAACTGTTTTTT. Protein: CASSIRHIATNEKLFF.

The V gene is TRBV27, the J gene TRBJ1-2, with a weak D call TRBD1 (5 bases). The CDR3 length is 14 residues. Trimming left V 8 bases short and J 8 bases short, with 21 bases between. In germline, CDR1 is MNHEY, CDR2 SMNVEV (reference sequence). The CDR3 here is CASAIRDGREGYTF. Written as DNA, the CDR3 is TGTGCCAGCGCCATCCGGGACGGCAGGGAAGGCTACACCTTC.

V and J are TRBV7-6 and TRBJ2-2; D is ambiguous. Trimming stripped 5 bases from V and 5 bases from J, with 15 bases between. The CDR3 is 15 residues long. Germline V lookup: CDR1 SGHVS, CDR2 FNYEAQ. CDR3 nucleotides: TGTGCCAGCAGCACACCTCGCAGTAGAACCGGGGAGCTGTTTTTT. Translation: CASSTPRSRTGELFF.

This clone came up once. The chain combines TRBV15 with TRBJ1-5; a weak D match, TRBD1 (5 bases). V gave up 1 base and J gave up 5 bases, with 12 bases separating them. The CDR3 length is 15 residues. CDR1 is LNHNV and CDR2 is YYDKDF in the germline V gene (reference sequence). CDR3 residues: CATSRGRDPDQPQHF. The CDR3 nucleotides are TGTGCCACCAGCAGAGGTAGGGACCCGGATCAGCCCCAGCATTTT.

The rearrangement joins TRBV11-2 to TRBJ2-2; D assignment may be TRBD1 or TRBD2 (5 bases each). Trimming shortened V by 4 bases and J by 2 bases, and 14 bases separated the two germline ends. Germline V gene data show CDR1 as SGHAT and CDR2 as FQNNGV. This CDR3 is built from 16 residues. CDR3 amino acids: CASSSPGPINTGELFF. In DNA form, the CDR3 reads TGTGCCAGCAGCTCACCGGGACCGATAAACACCGGGGAGCTGTTTTTT.

The rearrangement links TRBV28 to TRBJ1-6; D might be TRBD1 (5 bases). Trimming stripped 5 bases from V and 7 bases from J, with 15 bases between. Germline CDR1 and CDR2: MDHEN and SYDVKM. The CDR3 spans 15 residues. CDR3 coding DNA: TGTGCCAGCAGTCCGGGGGGTTACGTAAATTCACCCCTCCACTTT. Translation gives CASSPGGYVNSPLHF.

This chain connects TRBV7-9 to TRBJ2-1, with TRBD2 matching 16 bases. J gave up 1 base and V 4 bases, and 4 bases lay outside the gene matches. Germline CDR1 SEHNR, CDR2 FQNEAQ (reference sequence). This CDR3 is 18 amino acids long. The CDR3 loop is CASSSGLAGGSSYNEQFF. CDR3 nucleotides: TGTGCCAGCAGCTCGGGACTAGCGGGGGGGTCGTCCTACAATGAGCAGTTCTTC.

The rearrangement uses TRBV5-6 and TRBJ2-7, with D possibly called TRBD1 or TRBD2 (5 bases each). V dropped 2 bases and J dropped 2 bases, with 14 bases sitting between them. The CDR3 has 15 amino acids. Germline CDR1 SGHDT, CDR2 YYEEEE. CDR3 DNA: TGTGCCAGCAGCTTCAGCAGGGACGGCCCCTACGAGCAGTACTTC. Its protein product is CASSFSRDGPYEQYF.

J is TRBJ2-1 and V is TRBV4-2; no reliable D call. Germline lookup yields CDR1 LGHNA and CDR2 YNFKEQ. The V and J ends lost 1 base and 2 bases respectively, with 6 bases between them. CDR3 length: 14 amino acids. Written as DNA, the CDR3 is TGTGCCAGCAGCCAAGTGAGCACCTACAATGAGCAGTTCTTC. Translated: CASSQVSTYNEQFF.

The gene calls are TRBV19 and TRBJ2-4; the match to TRBD2 covers 8 bases. The germline gives CDR1 LNHDA, CDR2 SQIVND (reference sequence). V shed 7 bases and J 4 bases; nucleotides not matched to a gene: 6. This CDR3 spans 14 amino acids. The CDR3 nucleotides are TGTGCCAGTATCAATAGCGGGGATAAAAACATTCAGTACTTC. It yields the protein CASINSGDKNIQYF.

The chain links TRBV30 to TRBJ2-7; D might be TRBD2 (7 bases). The germline gives CDR1 GTSNPN, CDR2 SVGIG (reference sequence). The CDR3 runs to 13 residues. Trimming took 4 bases from V and 1 from J, leaving 11 bases between them. In DNA, the CDR3 is TGTGCCTGGACGGCGGGGGCTTCCTACGAGCAGTACTTC. It is translated as CAWTAGASYEQYF. Combining the CDR3 with reference TRBV30 and TRBJ2-7 gives the whole variable domain SQTIHQWPATLVQPVGSPLSLECTVEGTSNPNLYWYRQAAGRGLQLLFYSVGIGQISSEVPQNLSASRPQDRQFILSSKKLLLSDSGFYLCAWTAGASYEQYFGPGTRLTVT.

This sequence joins TRBV7-9 and TRBJ1-1, with D unresolved. Germline CDR1 and CDR2: SEHNR and FQNEAQ (reference sequence). CDR3 length: 14 amino acids. Trimming shortened V by 2 bases and J by 1 base, and 8 bases separated the two germline ends. The CDR3 is CASSLIMPNTEAFF. CDR3 DNA sequence: TGTGCCAGCAGCTTAATAATGCCGAACACTGAAGCTTTCTTT. The full variable domain, its missing parts supplied by reference TRBV7-9 and TRBJ1-1, is DTGVSQNPRHKITKRGQNVTFRCDPISEHNRLYWYRQTLGQGPEFLTYFQNEAQLEKSRLLSDRFSAERPKGSFSTLEIQRTEQGDSAMYLCASSLIMPNTEAFFGQGTRLTVV.

CDR3 sequence (DNA): TGTGCCAGCAGCGTAGATCGAGAGAAGGGGACCCAGTACTTC. Translated, it gives CASSVDREKGTQYF. The chain recombines TRBV9 with TRBJ2-5, with no clear D. The CDR3 covers 14 residues. Per the germline V gene, CDR1 is SGDLS and CDR2 is YYNGEE. Trimming took off 0 bases at V and 7 bases at J, with 13 bases between the two ends.

This clone has more than one count but fewer than ten. Within the sample, other DNA sequences also encode this same CDR3. This rearrangement joins TRBV5-1 to TRBJ2-2; 14 bases fit TRBD2. The V gene end was trimmed by 4 bases and the J gene end by 5 bases; junction bases not matched to a gene: 13. CDR3 length equals 19 residues. Germline V gene data show CDR1 as SGHRS and CDR2 as YFSETQ. This CDR3 reads CASSQTGLAGGWGTGELFF. CDR3 DNA: TGCGCCAGCAGCCAGACCGGACTAGCGGGGGGCTGGGGGACCGGGGAGCTGTTTTTT.

This chain connects TRBV4-3 to TRBJ2-1; tentative D call: TRBD2 (5 bases). V lost 4 bases and J 6 bases, leaving 10 bases between the germline ends. CDR1 LGHNA and CDR2 YSLEER come from the germline V gene. The length of the CDR3 is 13 residues. In nucleotides, the CDR3 is TGCGCCAGCAGCCGAGTCGGGATCAATGAGCAGTTCTTC. Protein sequence: CASSRVGINEQFF.

The chain links TRBV9 to TRBJ1-6, with D perhaps TRBD1 (6 bases). The CDR3 has 14 amino acids. The V gene's germline CDR1 is SGDLS and CDR2 YYNGEE. V was trimmed by 4 bases and J by 9 bases, leaving 14 bases between them. CDR3 loop: CASSPQGRGSPLHF. CDR3 coding DNA: TGTGCCAGCAGCCCACAGGGAAGGGGTTCACCCCTCCACTTT. The full variable domain, completed using reference TRBV9 and TRBJ1-6, is DSGVTQTPKHLITATGQRVTLRCSPRSGDLSVYWYQQSLDQGLQFLIQYYNGEERAKGNILERFSAQQFPDLHSELNLSSLELGDSALYFCASSPQGRGSPLHFGNGTRLTVT.